This T cell receptor (beta chain) was captured by sequencing in a study of cytomegalovirus exposure and HLA in healthy donors. With respect to this clone: An end of the junction does not agree with germline; a read error may underlie this.

PCR was performed using 60 Vbeta and 13 Jbeta primers. Using immunoSEQ multiplex PCR, the repertoire was profiled, and TCRdb retains in-frame clones only, with some absent. The sample holds about 170,000 clones, 65% to 85% seen once. The CDR3 loop spans 18 amino acids. Germline V gene sequence: CDR1 SGDLS, CDR2 YYNGEE. The chain has TRBV9 and TRBJ2-6; 9 nucleotides match TRBD1. Material for sequencing was PBMCs. This TCR came from a woman aged 45-65 years in good health and CMV-seropositive. The CDR3 spells CASSLTPGTGIGTNVLTF. CDR3 coding DNA: TGTGCCAGCAGCCTTACCCCCGGGACAGGGATTGGGACCAACGTCCTGACTTTC.